The 22 T cell receptor beta chains given below trace back to one sample, sequenced in a study of blood T cells in healthy people across ages. With a J-beta primer mix and a sample-barcoded 5' primer, a second PCR ran about 7 to 12 cycles. TCRdb re-analysed the 5' RACE reads in MiXCR, keeping a single row per CDR3 protein. The profile shows under 850,000 distinct CDR3 sequences, around 36% of them singletons. What was sequenced was blood. The receptors originated from a man younger than 30 in good health.

The chain links TRBV6-6 to TRBJ2-5; 7 bases are shared with TRBD2. V dropped 0 bases and J dropped 4; count of bases not matched to a gene: 5. The CDR3 contains 15 residues. Germline values: CDR1 MNHNY, CDR2 SVGAGI (reference sequence). DNA for the CDR3: TGTGCCAGCAGTTACTCCGGACTAGTAGGAGAGACCCAGTACTTC. This codes for CASSYSGLVGETQYF.

This chain uses TRBV7-2 with TRBJ1-1; the match to TRBD1 covers 7 bases. The CDR3 runs 15 residues. The V segment lost 5 bases and the J segment 3 bases; nucleotides outside the gene matches: 9. CDR1 and CDR2 from the germline V gene are SGHTA and FQGNSA. The CDR3 DNA sequence: TGTGCCAGCAGCGCCCGAGGGGGCCTCGACACTGAAGCTTTCTTT. This sequence encodes CASSARGGLDTEAFF.

The table lists this clonotype with a few counts. The chain couples TRBV7-2 to TRBJ2-1; no clear D gene. The last part of the DNA fits TRBJ2-7 better; the J call may be wrong. Germline-derived CDR1 and CDR2 are SGHTA and FQGNSA. CDR3 size: 12 residues. The CDR3 bases are TGTGCCAGCAGCTCGGTGCCGAATGAGCAGTACTTC. This translates into CASSSVPNEQYF.

This clonotype was counted ten times or more. The V gene is TRBV12-3 or TRBV12-4, the J gene TRBJ1-5, with 7 bases identical to TRBD1. The CDR3 loop spans 13 amino acids. V lost 6 bases, J lost 5 bases, and 4 bases stayed unmatched. The CDR3 spells CASSSDRDQPQHF. CDR3 nucleotide sequence: TGTGCCAGCAGCTCTGACAGGGATCAGCCCCAGCATTTT.

At least ten counts were recorded for this clonotype. The V call is TRBV11-2, the J call TRBJ1-1; no clear D. Trimming left V 6 bases short and J 8 bases short, with 16 bases between. Germline assignment: CDR1 SGHAT and CDR2 FQNNGV. The CDR3 extends over 13 amino acids. CDR3: CASSLTRSTEAFF. The CDR3 DNA is TGTGCCAGCAGTTTGACACGGAGTACGGAAGCTTTCTTT.

The rearrangement uses TRBV4-1 and TRBJ2-5; the match to TRBD2 covers 9 bases. CDR1 and CDR2 (germline): MGHRA, YSYEKL. J gave up 2 bases and V 4 bases, and 5 bases lay outside the gene matches. This CDR3 contains 15 residues. This chain's CDR3 is CASSPGLAIQETQYF. CDR3 nucleotides: TGCGCCAGCAGCCCGGGACTAGCTATTCAAGAGACCCAGTACTTC.

J is TRBJ2-1 and V is TRBV12-3 or TRBV12-4; TRBD1 is a possible D gene (5 bases). The CDR3 length is 16 residues. V was shortened by 11 bases and J by 6 bases, with 26 bases between the two germline ends. The CDR3 spells CAGQPRAGKKANEQFF. The DNA for the CDR3 is TGTGCCGGCCAACCCCGGGCAGGGAAAAAGGCCAATGAGCAGTTCTTC.

This sequence joins TRBV4-2 and TRBJ1-1; TRBD1 might be the D (5 bases). The CDR3 contains 15 residues. With 4 bases removed from V and 4 bases from J, the gap between germline ends came to 16 bases. CDR1 is LGHNA, CDR2 YNFKEQ, per germline. The CDR3, as DNA: TGTGCCAGCAGCCCGACCCAAGGGGTGGTCACTGAAGCTTTCTTT. Its protein is CASSPTQGVVTEAFF.

The V gene is TRBV27, the J gene TRBJ2-1, with unresolved D. V gave up 7 bases and J gave up 1 base, with 14 bases separating them. The CDR3 has 15 amino acids. Germline CDR1 MNHEY, CDR2 SMNVEV (reference sequence). In nucleotides, the CDR3 is TGTGCCAGCATCCAGACAAGGATGTCCTACAATGAGCAGTTCTTC. As protein: CASIQTRMSYNEQFF.

V usage is TRBV9 and J usage is TRBJ1-4, with D possibly TRBD1 on 5 matching bases. The CDR3 length is 13 residues. CDR1 and CDR2 (germline): SGDLS, YYNGEE. Trimming shortened V by 5 bases and J by 6 bases, and 11 bases separated the two germline ends. The CDR3: CASRGVRYEKLFF. The CDR3 nucleotides read TGTGCCAGCAGAGGGGTTAGGTATGAAAAACTGTTTTTT. The full variable domain, completed using reference TRBV9 and TRBJ1-4, is DSGVTQTPKHLITATGQRVTLRCSPRSGDLSVYWYQQSLDQGLQFLIQYYNGEERAKGNILERFSAQQFPDLHSELNLSSLELGDSALYFCASRGVRYEKLFFGSGTQLSVL.

This clonotype has a handful of counts. The chain couples TRBV16 to TRBJ1-5; 7 bases are shared with TRBD1. J lost 3 bases, V lost 2 bases, and 4 bases had no gene match. CDR1 and CDR2 from the germline V gene are KGHSY and FQNENV. The CDR3 contains 15 residues. The CDR3 loop is CASSQRGQYNQPQHF. The CDR3 DNA is TGTGCCAGCAGCCAACGGGGACAGTACAATCAGCCCCAGCATTTT.

Many counts were recorded for this clonotype. The chain recombines TRBV14 with TRBJ1-1; D gene unclear. Germline CDR1 reads SGHDN; CDR2 reads FVKESK. With 4 bases removed from V and 0 bases from J, the gap between germline ends came to 9 bases. The CDR3 is made up of 14 amino acids. CDR3: CASSPRAMNTEAFF. The CDR3 DNA follows: TGTGCCAGCAGCCCGCGGGCGATGAACACTGAAGCTTTCTTT.

This rearrangement joins TRBV5-1 to TRBJ2-7; D not resolved. Germline assignment: CDR1 SGHRS and CDR2 YFSETQ. The CDR3 length is 14 residues. The V end lost 0 bases, the J end lost 7 bases, and 14 bases lay between the germline ends. The CDR3 DNA reads TGCGCCAGCAGCTTGGGGGATCCCCAAGGAGAGCAGTACTTC. Amino acid sequence: CASSLGDPQGEQYF.

With respect to this clonotype: A clone one base away is much larger, so this may be a read error. V gene TRBV9 combines with J gene TRBJ2-7, with 8 bases aligning to TRBD1. CDR1 is SGDLS, CDR2 YYNGEE, per germline. This CDR3 region has 15 residues. V dropped 2 bases and J dropped 7; count of bases not matched to a gene: 11. CDR3 coding DNA: TGTGCCAGCAGCGTTTTTGGACAGGGTTACAATGAGCAGTACTTC. This translates into CASSVFGQGYNEQYF. Supplemented by reference TRBV9 and TRBJ2-7, the full variable domain reads DSGVTQTPKHLITATGQRVTLRCSPRSGDLSVYWYQQSLDQGLQFLIQYYNGEERAKGNILERFSAQQFPDLHSELNLSSLELGDSALYFCASSVFGQGYNEQYFGPGTRLTVT.

The genes are TRBV2 and TRBJ1-1, with unresolved D. Germline V CDR1 and CDR2: SNHLY, FYNNEI. There are 14 residues in the CDR3. V gave up 3 bases and J gave up 0 bases, with 8 bases separating them. The CDR3 sequence: CASSDPDMNTEAFF. The CDR3 DNA is TGTGCCAGCAGTGACCCAGACATGAACACTGAAGCTTTCTTT.

The chain links TRBV5-6 to TRBJ2-5, with TRBD1 matching 7 bases. After removal of 2 bases from V and 5 bases from J, the junction contained 3 bases not matched to a gene. The germline CDR1 and CDR2 sequences are SGHDT and YYEEEE. The CDR3 totals 13 residues. Here the CDR3 reads CASSLTGDETQYF. CDR3 nucleotides: TGTGCCAGCAGCTTAACAGGGGACGAGACCCAGTACTTC.

The rearrangement uses TRBV19 and TRBJ2-7; TRBD1 might be the D (5 bases). This CDR3 has 15 amino acids. V was cut by 3 bases and J by 1 base, with 13 bases left in between. Germline V CDR1 and CDR2: LNHDA, SQIVND (reference sequence). The CDR3: CASSMGHSLSYEQYF. As DNA, the CDR3 is TGTGCCAGTAGTATGGGGCACTCATTGTCCTACGAGCAGTACTTC. Using reference TRBV19 and TRBJ2-7 for the parts outside the CDR3, the full variable domain is DGGITQSPKYLFRKEGQNVTLSCEQNLNHDAMYWYRQDPGQGLRLIYYSQIVNDFQKGDIAEGYSVSREKKESFPLTVTSAQKNPTAFYLCASSMGHSLSYEQYFGPGTRLTVT.

The J gene is TRBJ1-1, the V gene TRBV29-1, with 8 bases identical to TRBD1. Germline V CDR1 and CDR2: SQVTM, ANQGSEA. V shed 8 bases and J 1 base; nucleotides not matched to a gene: 9. The CDR3 spans 14 residues. The CDR3 bases are TGCAGCTATCTTCAGGGGGCCTCGAACACTGAAGCTTTCTTT. Protein sequence: CSYLQGASNTEAFF. The whole variable domain, remainder taken from reference TRBV29-1 and TRBJ1-1, is SAVISQKPSRDICQRGTSLTIQCQVDSQVTMMFWYRQQPGQSLTLIATANQGSEATYESGFVIDKFPISRPNLTFSTLTVSNMSPEDSSIYLCSYLQGASNTEAFFGQGTRLTVV.

The table lists this clonotype with a few counts. This chain joins TRBV12-3 or TRBV12-4 and TRBJ1-1, with D hard to call. Trimming left V 6 bases short and J 1 base short, with 15 bases between. The CDR3 length is 15 residues. The CDR3 nucleotides are TGTGCCAGCAGGTCCCACGGACTCTCGAACACTGAAGCTTTCTTT. As protein: CASRSHGLSNTEAFF.

The J gene is TRBJ2-5, the V gene TRBV20-1; TRBD1 might be the D (7 bases). The CDR3 contains 13 residues. Germline V gene data show CDR1 as DFQATT and CDR2 as SNEGSKA (reference sequence). Trimming left V 3 bases short and J 2 bases short, with 10 bases between. The CDR3 sequence: CSASAGQQETQYF. For the CDR3, the DNA is TGCAGTGCTAGTGCGGGACAGCAAGAGACCCAGTACTTC.

This clonotype was counted many times. V and J are TRBV20-1 and TRBJ2-1; 7 bases match TRBD2. The germline CDR1 and CDR2 sequences are DFQATT and SNEGSKA (reference sequence). J gave up 8 bases and V 3 bases, and 13 bases lay outside the gene matches. The CDR3 totals 15 residues. CDR3 in DNA: TGCAGTGCTAGGGGCCTAGCGGTCGGGGACGATGAGCAGTTCTTC. Encoded protein: CSARGLAVGDDEQFF.

To note about this clonotype: This may come from a read error, since a much larger clone is one base off. The rearrangement links TRBV27 to TRBJ2-1, with 7 bases aligning to TRBD2. The CDR3 covers 14 residues. J was trimmed by 9 bases and V by 8 bases; bases with no gene match: 13. The germline V gene has CDR1 MNHEY and CDR2 SMNVEV (reference sequence). CDR3 region: CASCYGGIHSEQFF. The CDR3 nucleotides are TGTGCCAGCTGTTACGGGGGGATCCACAGTGAGCAGTTCTTC.